The T cell receptor (beta chain) described here comes from a study of T cell responses to AZD1222 COVID-19 vaccine. The germline gives CDR1 SGHVS, CDR2 FNYEAQ. After removal of 0 bases from V and 9 bases from J, the junction contained 16 bases not matched to a gene. This CDR3 region has 19 residues. Study-wide points: Baseline seropositives among AZD1222 recipients totaled only 5 or 6.

A remark on this clone: What it recognizes is unknown.

Measured with immunoSEQ multiplex PCR; TCRdb has only the in-frame clones, and not every one. The table includes about 150,000 clones, around 95% detected once. The material sequenced was peripheral blood, taken on day 0 of AZD1222 vaccination. The sequence derives from an adult in good health. The chain employs TRBV7-6 and TRBJ2-1, with 11 bases aligning to TRBD2. The CDR3 DNA follows: TGTGCCAGCAGCTTAGCGGGCCTCGGGACTAGCGGTCGACAGGCTGAGCAGTTCTTC. It specifies CASSLAGLGTSGRQAEQFF.